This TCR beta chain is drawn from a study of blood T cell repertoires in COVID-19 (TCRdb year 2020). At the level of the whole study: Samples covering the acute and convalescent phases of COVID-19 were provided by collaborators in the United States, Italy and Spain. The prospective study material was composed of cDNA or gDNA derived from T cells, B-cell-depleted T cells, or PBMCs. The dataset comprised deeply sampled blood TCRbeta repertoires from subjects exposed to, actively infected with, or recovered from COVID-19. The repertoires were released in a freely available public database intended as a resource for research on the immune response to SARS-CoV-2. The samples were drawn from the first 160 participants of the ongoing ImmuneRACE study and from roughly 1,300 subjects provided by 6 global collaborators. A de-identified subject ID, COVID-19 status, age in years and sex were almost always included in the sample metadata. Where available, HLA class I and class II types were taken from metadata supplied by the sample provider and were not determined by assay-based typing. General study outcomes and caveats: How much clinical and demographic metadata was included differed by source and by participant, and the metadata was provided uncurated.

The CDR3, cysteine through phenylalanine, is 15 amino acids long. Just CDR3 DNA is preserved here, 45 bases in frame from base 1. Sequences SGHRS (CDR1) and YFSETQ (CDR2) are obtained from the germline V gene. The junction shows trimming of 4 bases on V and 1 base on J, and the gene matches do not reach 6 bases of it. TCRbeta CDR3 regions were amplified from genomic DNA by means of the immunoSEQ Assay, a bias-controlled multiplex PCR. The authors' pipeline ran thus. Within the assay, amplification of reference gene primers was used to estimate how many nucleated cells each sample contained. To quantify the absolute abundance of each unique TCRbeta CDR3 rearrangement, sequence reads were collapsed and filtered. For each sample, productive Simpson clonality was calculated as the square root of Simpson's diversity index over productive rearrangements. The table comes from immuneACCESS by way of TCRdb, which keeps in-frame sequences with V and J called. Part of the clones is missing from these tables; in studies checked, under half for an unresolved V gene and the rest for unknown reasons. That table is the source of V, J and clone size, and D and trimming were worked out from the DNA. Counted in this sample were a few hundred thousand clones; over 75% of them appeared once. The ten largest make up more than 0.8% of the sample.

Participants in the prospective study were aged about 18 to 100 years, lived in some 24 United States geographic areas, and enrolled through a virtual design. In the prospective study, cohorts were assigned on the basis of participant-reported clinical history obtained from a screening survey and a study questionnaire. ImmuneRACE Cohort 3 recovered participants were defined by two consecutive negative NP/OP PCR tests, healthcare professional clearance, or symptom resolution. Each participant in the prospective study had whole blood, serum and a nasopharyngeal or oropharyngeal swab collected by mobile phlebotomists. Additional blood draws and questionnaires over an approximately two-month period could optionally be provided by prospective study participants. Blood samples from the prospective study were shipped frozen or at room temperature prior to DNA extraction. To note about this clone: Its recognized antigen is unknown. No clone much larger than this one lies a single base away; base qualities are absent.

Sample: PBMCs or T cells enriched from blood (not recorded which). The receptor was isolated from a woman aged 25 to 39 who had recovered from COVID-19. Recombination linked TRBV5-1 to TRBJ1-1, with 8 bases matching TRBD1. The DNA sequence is TGCGCCAGCAGCCCCGGGGACAGGAGGAACACTGAAGCTTTCTTT. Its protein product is CASSPGDRRNTEAFF.